Listed here are 7 T cell receptor beta chains from one sample, sequenced in a study of blood T cells in healthy people across ages. Next came a second PCR, run for 7 to 11 cycles, which used a sample-barcoded 5' primer along with a J-beta primer mix. Each CDR3 protein is one row after TCRdb ran MiXCR on the 5' RACE reads. The sample contains some 700,000 distinct CDR3 sequences, 22% of which appear only once. The material sequenced was blood. The receptors were sampled from a man between 65 and 79 years old in good health.

This clonotype was counted a single time. This chain joins TRBV28 and TRBJ2-3; a possible D gene is TRBD1 (6 bases). The CDR3 sequence is 17 residues long. Germline V gene data show CDR1 as MDHEN and CDR2 as SYDVKM. V lost 6 bases and J 0 bases, leaving 19 bases between the germline ends. The CDR3 bases are TGTGCCAGCAGCCGCAGGGGCGGTGTTGGAAGCACAGATACGCAGTATTTT. Its translation: CASSRRGGVGSTDTQYF.

This sequence joins TRBV18 and TRBJ2-1, with a possible D match to TRBD1 (5 bases). Trimming pared 2 bases from V and 8 bases from J, leaving 16 bases between. Germline CDR1 reads KGHSH; CDR2 reads LQKENI. CDR3 length: 15 amino acids. The CDR3 sequence is CASSPGAALVDEQFF. CDR3 nucleotides: TGTGCCAGCTCACCAGGGGCGGCCTTAGTCGATGAGCAGTTCTTC. Complete variable domain (other parts from reference TRBV18 and TRBJ2-1): NAGVMQNPRHLVRRRGQEARLRCSPMKGHSHVYWYRQLPEEGLKFMVYLQKENIIDESGMPKERFSAEFPKEGPSILRIQQVVRGDSAAYFCASSPGAALVDEQFFGPGTRLTVL.

The CDR3 protein is CASIRGQGPATNEKLFF. The CDR3 nucleotides are TGTGCCAGCATTCGGGGACAGGGGCCTGCAACTAATGAAAAACTGTTTTTT. J is TRBJ1-4 and V is TRBV2, with 10 bases matching TRBD1. J was trimmed by 0 bases and V by 7 bases; bases with no gene match: 8. The V gene's germline CDR1 is SNHLY and CDR2 FYNNEI. CDR3 length equals 17 residues. The full variable domain, with the rest looked up from reference TRBV2 and TRBJ1-4, is EPEVTQTPSHQVTQMGQEVILRCVPISNHLYFYWYRQILGQKVEFLVSFYNNEISEKSEIFDDQFSVERPDGSNFTLKIRSTKLEDSAMYFCASIRGQGPATNEKLFFGSGTQLSVL.

V gene TRBV5-1 combines with J gene TRBJ2-1; D gene uncertain. With 2 bases removed from V and 8 bases from J, the gap between germline ends came to 8 bases. The CDR3 has 12 residues. CDR1 SGHRS and CDR2 YFSETQ come from the germline V gene. CDR3 coding DNA: TGCGCCAGCAGCTTTAGTATCCATGAGCAGTTCTTC. Translating it yields CASSFSIHEQFF.

This chain uses TRBV6-1 with TRBJ2-7; D possibly corresponds to TRBD1 (6 bases). CDR3 length: 16 amino acids. The V and J ends lost 0 bases and 1 base respectively, with 13 bases between them. Germline V gene sequence: CDR1 MNHNS, CDR2 SASEGT. CDR3 region: CASSEAWGTPSYEQYF. The CDR3 nucleotides are TGTGCCAGCAGTGAAGCGTGGGGGACACCTTCCTACGAGCAGTACTTC.

This chain connects TRBV5-1 to TRBJ2-3; D unclear. V was clipped by 4 bases and J by 5 bases, with 17 bases between them. Germline assignment: CDR1 SGHRS and CDR2 YFSETQ. The length of the CDR3 is 15 residues. For the CDR3, the DNA is TGCGCCAGCAGCCCTGAGGCCCCCTCGGAAGATACGCAGTATTTT. It translates to CASSPEAPSEDTQYF.

This clonotype was counted only a few times. The chain carries TRBV27 and TRBJ1-2; D may be TRBD1 (6 bases). V was shortened by 4 bases and J by 4 bases, with 16 bases between the two germline ends. The CDR3 consists of 15 residues. In germline, CDR1 is MNHEY, CDR2 SMNVEV (reference sequence). The CDR3 protein is CASSSRQALGYGYTF. The CDR3 DNA is TGTGCCAGCAGTTCCAGACAGGCCTTGGGCTATGGCTACACCTTC.